The subject of this entry is one T cell receptor (beta chain). The antigen it binds to is not known. No much larger clonotype is one base removed from it; base qualities were not supplied. The sample originates from a study of blood T cell repertoires in COVID-19 (dated by TCRdb to about 2020). At the level of the whole study: Collaborator samples came from the United States, Italy and Spain and covered acute and convalescent phases of COVID-19. The prospective study material was composed of cDNA or gDNA derived from T cells, B-cell-depleted T cells, or PBMCs. Subjects who had been exposed to COVID-19, were actively infected with it, or had recovered from it provided the deeply sampled blood TCRbeta repertoires that made up the dataset. The repertoires were released in a freely available public database meant as a resource for research on the immune response to SARS-CoV-2. The samples were drawn from the first 160 participants of the ongoing ImmuneRACE study and from some 1,300 subjects provided by 6 global collaborators. Sample metadata almost always included a de-identified subject ID, COVID-19 status, age in years and sex. HLA class I and class II types, where available, came from metadata supplied by the sample provider rather than from assay-based typing. Study-wide conclusions, independent of this receptor: The quantity of clinical and demographic metadata differed by source and by participant and was supplied without curation.

At the junction V is shortened by 4 bases and J by 0 bases; bases outside the gene matches: 3. Based on the germline V gene (reference sequence), the CDR1 and CDR2 sequences are LNHDA and SQIVND. The CDR3 starts with the cysteine, ends with the phenylalanine, and has 15 residues. Just CDR3 DNA is preserved here, 45 bases in frame from base 1. Participants in the prospective study were aged about 18 to 95 years, lived in over 20 United States geographic areas, and enrolled through a virtual design. In the prospective study, participants were assigned to cohorts based on the clinical history participants reported in a screening survey and a study questionnaire. ImmuneRACE Cohort 3 recovered participants were defined by two consecutive negative NP/OP PCR tests, healthcare professional clearance, or symptom resolution. Each participant in the prospective study had whole blood, serum and a nasopharyngeal or oropharyngeal swab collected by mobile phlebotomists. Participants in the prospective study had the option to provide additional blood draws and questionnaires over an approximately two-month period. Before DNA extraction, prospective study blood samples were shipped either frozen or at room temperature.

TCRbeta CDR3 regions were amplified from genomic DNA using the immunoSEQ Assay, a bias-controlled multiplex PCR. Per the original workflow: The number of nucleated cells in each sample was estimated from the amplification of reference gene primers within the assay. Sequence reads were collapsed and filtered to measure the absolute abundance of every unique TCRbeta CDR3 rearrangement. For each sample, productive Simpson clonality was calculated as the square root of Simpson's diversity index over productive rearrangements. Sourced from immuneACCESS, this table was stored by TCRdb with only in-frame sequences that have V and J called. A share of the clones is absent; for the studies checked, an unresolved V gene accounts for under half, and the remainder has no known explanation. V and J calls and clone size come straight from that table; D and trimming were deduced from the DNA. The sample profile shows 250,000 to 300,000 clones; approximately 90% of them were found once. Roughly 1.1% of the sample belongs to the ten largest clones.

Here the chain combines TRBV19 and TRBJ1-3; 7 bases in between match TRBD1. The sample comprised PBMCs or T cells enriched from blood (not recorded which). This clonotype originated in a woman under 40 who had recovered from COVID-19. The DNA sequence is TGTGCCAGTAGTACCGGACAGGACTCTGGAAACACCATATATTTT. The encoded protein is CASSTGQDSGNTIYF. Reference TRBV19 and TRBJ1-3 genes cover what lies past the CDR3, so the full variable domain is DGGITQSPKYLFRKEGQNVTLSCEQNLNHDAMYWYRQDPGQGLRLIYYSQIVNDFQKGDIAEGYSVSREKKESFPLTVTSAQKNPTAFYLCASSTGQDSGNTIYFGEGSWLTVV.